Sequencing of this TCR beta chain was carried out in a study of shared clonotypes between healthy human individuals. Whole-study results and caveats: Sorted-subset sequencing was shown by rarefaction to be incomplete despite large depth.

On this clone itself: Its target is not known.

This CDR3 has 13 residues. V gave up 8 bases and J gave up 5 bases; unmatched junction bases: 8. Germline CDR1 WSHSY, CDR2 SAAADI. Study donors comprised healthy, HIV-negative adults devoid of recent acute infection or vaccination. Only in-frame clones appear in the TCRdb table, and some are missing; sequencing was by immunoSEQ multiplex PCR. The data show roughly 1,100,000 clones, with approximately 68% seen just once and over 1.3% held by the top ten. The sequence came from a man aged 18 to 29 in good health. The sample comprised memory CD4+ T cells sorted from blood. Subset here: CD45RA-negative fraction. The chain couples TRBV10-2 to TRBJ2-7; 8 bases align to TRBD1. CDR3 residues: CASGWQGANEQYF. The DNA for the CDR3 is TGCGCCAGCGGGTGGCAGGGGGCAAACGAGCAGTACTTC.